These 24 T cell receptor beta chains were all obtained from the same sample, sequenced in a study of blood T cell repertoires in COVID-19. Using immunoSEQ multiplex PCR, the repertoire was profiled, and TCRdb retains in-frame clones only, with some absent. The repertoire holds some 110,000 clones, with approximately 81% as singletons. Source material: peripheral blood. These receptors came from a man aged 80 or over with acute or convalescent COVID-19.

V gene TRBV7-9 combines with J gene TRBJ1-6; a weak D match, TRBD1 (5 bases). CDR1 is SEHNR, CDR2 FQNEAQ, per germline (reference sequence). Trimming left V 1 base short and J 8 bases short, with 9 bases between. CDR3 length: 14 amino acids. The CDR3, as DNA: TGTGCCAGCAGCTTAGGCGCGGGGGATTCACCCCTCCACTTT. Residues: CASSLGAGDSPLHF.

The chain recombines TRBV18 with TRBJ2-5; 13 nucleotides align to TRBD2. The germline V gene has CDR1 KGHSH and CDR2 LQKENI. J was trimmed by 1 base and V by 1 base; bases with no gene match: 3. CDR3 length: 17 residues. The CDR3 loop reads CASSPQGLAGLQETQYF. The CDR3 DNA follows: TGTGCCAGCTCACCACAGGGACTAGCGGGACTCCAAGAGACCCAGTACTTC.

This clone occurred once. The V and J genes are TRBV28 and TRBJ2-1, with D tentatively TRBD1 (8 bases). V dropped 5 bases and J dropped 5 bases, with 19 bases sitting between them. This CDR3 is 16 amino acids long. The germline gives CDR1 MDHEN, CDR2 SYDVKM. The CDR3 DNA reads as TGTGCCAGCAGTCGCAACAGGGGGGGTCGGCACAATGAGCAGTTCTTC. This translates into CASSRNRGGRHNEQFF.

The V gene is TRBV5-1, the J gene TRBJ1-2, with 7 bases fitting TRBD1. Germline V CDR1 and CDR2: SGHRS, YFSETQ. The V and J ends lost 4 bases and 8 bases, in that order; junction bases with no gene match: 14. This CDR3 has 15 residues. The CDR3 protein is CASSPVGTVLRGYTF. In nucleotides, the CDR3 is TGCGCCAGCAGCCCAGTCGGGACAGTTCTTCGAGGCTACACCTTC.

Only a few counts were recorded for this clone. The same CDR3 can be traced to other DNA sequences in this sample. V is TRBV7-2 and J is TRBJ2-2; D remains ambiguous. Germline V lookup: CDR1 SGHTA, CDR2 FQGNSA. This CDR3 is built from 14 residues. The germline V and J ends were trimmed by 1 base and 2 bases, with 5 bases remaining between them. The CDR3, as DNA: TGTGCCAGCAGCTTAGGCAGAAACACCGGGGAGCTGTTTTTT. It encodes CASSLGRNTGELFF.

V usage is TRBV6-1 and J usage is TRBJ2-7; 8 positions match TRBD2. The CDR3 sequence is 15 residues long. V lost 3 bases to trimming and J lost 2 bases; unmatched junction nucleotides: 6. The germline V gene encodes CDR1 MNHNS and CDR2 SASEGT. The CDR3, as DNA: TGTGCCAGCAGTGAGAGACTAGCGAGAGCCTACGAGCAGTACTTC. Residues: CASSERLARAYEQYF.

The genes are TRBV29-1 and TRBJ2-5, with a weak D call TRBD1 (5 bases). Germline CDR1 reads SQVTM; CDR2 reads ANQGSEA. The CDR3 covers 13 residues. V was shortened by 4 bases and J by 2 bases, with 11 bases between the two germline ends. The CDR3 region has the DNA TGCAGCGTTGTTGGGCAGGGACAAGAGACCCAGTACTTC. Protein: CSVVGQGQETQYF.

The genes are TRBV5-1 and TRBJ1-3, with TRBD1 matching 7 bases. Germline V lookup: CDR1 SGHRS, CDR2 YFSETQ. Trimming removed 4 bases from V and 4 bases from J; junction bases left unmatched: 5. This CDR3 spans 14 amino acids. The CDR3: CASSGGTAGNTIYF. The CDR3 coding sequence is TGCGCCAGCAGCGGGGGGACAGCCGGAAACACCATATATTTT.

CDR3 protein: CASSLRTGGYGYTF. The CDR3, as DNA: TGTGCCAGCAGCTTAAGGACAGGAGGCTATGGCTACACCTTC. The V call is TRBV11-2, the J call TRBJ1-2; 7 bases map to TRBD1. Looked up from germline, CDR1 is SGHAT and CDR2 is FQNNGV. Germline trimming cut 2 bases from V and 4 bases from J; bases unmatched to any gene: 4. The CDR3 contains 14 residues.

V is TRBV5-1 and J is TRBJ1-1; possibly TRBD1 for D (5 bases). Per the germline V gene, CDR1 is SGHRS and CDR2 is YFSETQ. The CDR3 contains 12 residues. V was shortened by 0 bases and J by 8 bases, with 8 bases between the two germline ends. CDR3 nucleotides: TGCGCCAGCAGCTTGGCGCAGGGCGAAGCTTTCTTT. This encodes CASSLAQGEAFF.

This clone was seen just once. The J gene is TRBJ1-6, the V gene TRBV4-1; the D gene is possibly TRBD1 (5 bases). Per germline, CDR1 MGHRA and CDR2 YSYEKL. The V end lost 0 bases, the J end lost 6 bases, and 9 bases lay between the germline ends. This CDR3 is 15 amino acids long. The CDR3 is CASSQESRVNSPLHF. The CDR3 region has the DNA TGCGCCAGCAGCCAAGAGAGCAGGGTTAATTCACCCCTCCACTTT.

V gene TRBV29-1 combines with J gene TRBJ2-5, with D unresolved. This CDR3 spans 13 amino acids. In germline, CDR1 is SQVTM, CDR2 ANQGSEA. The ends were cut back, 4 bases at V and 5 bases at J, with 14 bases in the middle. The CDR3 DNA follows: TGCAGCGTTGGAGGCGGAGTAAGGGAGACCCAGTACTTC. Encoded protein: CSVGGGVRETQYF.

V and J are TRBV28 and TRBJ2-7; D is unresolved. CDR1 is MDHEN and CDR2 is SYDVKM in the germline V gene. This CDR3 region has 11 residues. V lost 10 bases and J 2 bases, leaving 9 bases between the germline ends. The CDR3 reads CATSSPYEQYF. The CDR3 coding sequence is TGTGCCACTTCGAGCCCCTACGAGCAGTACTTC. Full variable domain (rest looked up from reference TRBV28 and TRBJ2-7): DVKVTQSSRYLVKRTGEKVFLECVQDMDHENMFWYRQDPGLGLRLIYFSYDVKMKEKGDIPEGYSVSREKKERFSLILESASTNQTSMYLCATSSPYEQYFGPGTRLTVT.

J is TRBJ1-6 and V is TRBV4-3, with D perhaps TRBD1 (6 bases). The CDR3 is made up of 14 amino acids. With 4 bases removed from V and 7 bases from J, the gap between germline ends came to 11 bases. Germline V lookup: CDR1 LGHNA, CDR2 YSLEER. The CDR3 spells CASSLDRYNSPLHF. The CDR3 region has the DNA TGCGCCAGCAGCCTTGACAGGTACAATTCACCCCTCCACTTT.

This rearrangement joins TRBV3-1 (or the pseudogene TRBV3-2) to TRBJ2-1, with TRBD2 identical over 12 bases. Germline values: CDR1 LGHDT, CDR2 YNNKEL (reference sequence). The CDR3 is 17 amino acids. With 4 bases clipped from V and 2 bases from J, the junction kept 6 bases outside the gene matches. The CDR3 DNA is TGTGCCAGCAGCCCAAGCGGGACTAGCGGGCCCTACAATGAGCAGTTCTTC. As protein: CASSPSGTSGPYNEQFF.

The chain is built from TRBV20-1 and TRBJ1-5; 9 bases match TRBD1. The CDR3 extends over 15 amino acids. Germline CDR1 is DFQATT and CDR2 is SNEGSKA (reference sequence). V lost 3 bases, J lost 1 base, and 4 bases stayed unmatched. CDR3 nucleotides: TGCAGTGCTAGTTACAGGGGGCTGAGCAATCAGCCCCAGCATTTT. It translates to CSASYRGLSNQPQHF.

The chain is built from TRBV2 and TRBJ2-7; tentatively, D is TRBD1 (5 bases). With 7 bases removed from V and 4 bases from J, the gap between germline ends came to 17 bases. Per germline, CDR1 SNHLY and CDR2 FYNNEI. CDR3 length equals 14 residues. The CDR3 here is CASTADSYNYEQYF. As DNA, the CDR3 is TGTGCCAGCACCGCCGACAGTTACAATTACGAGCAGTACTTC. Full variable domain (rest looked up from reference TRBV2 and TRBJ2-7): EPEVTQTPSHQVTQMGQEVILRCVPISNHLYFYWYRQILGQKVEFLVSFYNNEISEKSEIFDDQFSVERPDGSNFTLKIRSTKLEDSAMYFCASTADSYNYEQYFGPGTRLTVT.

This chain links TRBV19 with TRBJ1-2, with D hard to call. The V end lost 3 bases, the J end lost 6 bases, and 14 bases lay between the germline ends. The length of the CDR3 is 14 residues. Looked up from germline, CDR1 is LNHDA and CDR2 is SQIVND (reference sequence). The CDR3 here is CASSMRQFSHGYTF. CDR3 DNA: TGTGCCAGTAGTATGAGGCAGTTCTCTCATGGCTACACCTTC. Combining the CDR3 with reference TRBV19 and TRBJ1-2 gives the whole variable domain DGGITQSPKYLFRKEGQNVTLSCEQNLNHDAMYWYRQDPGQGLRLIYYSQIVNDFQKGDIAEGYSVSREKKESFPLTVTSAQKNPTAFYLCASSMRQFSHGYTFGSGTRLTVV.

This chain uses TRBV5-1 with TRBJ2-2; no definite D call. This CDR3 contains 18 residues. Germline V CDR1 and CDR2: SGHRS, YFSETQ. V was shortened by 1 base and J by 1 base, with 17 bases between the two germline ends. CDR3 residues: CASSLMTQKSGNTGELFF. The CDR3 DNA reads TGCGCCAGCAGCTTGATGACACAGAAATCAGGGAACACCGGGGAGCTGTTTTTT.

This chain uses TRBV24-1 with TRBJ2-7; 9 nucleotides match TRBD1. The CDR3 has 15 residues. Germline V gene lookup returns CDR1 KGHDR and CDR2 SFDVKD. Trimming at V came to 5 bases and at J to 5 bases, leaving 9 bases not matched to a gene. The CDR3 sequence: CATSATWDRANEQYF. CDR3 sequence (DNA): TGTGCCACCAGTGCCACATGGGACAGGGCAAACGAGCAGTACTTC.

Written as DNA, the CDR3 is TGTGCCAGTAGTAACGGGTATGGCTACACCTTC. Translating it yields CASSNGYGYTF. V gene TRBV19 combines with J gene TRBJ1-2; no reliable D call. The germline V gene encodes CDR1 LNHDA and CDR2 SQIVND (reference sequence). Trimming stripped 4 bases from V and 5 bases from J, with 5 bases between. The length of the CDR3 is 11 residues.

The CDR3 sequence: CASSQAGAHTEAFF. The CDR3 region has the DNA TGTGCCAGCAGCCAAGCAGGGGCCCACACTGAAGCTTTCTTT. The chain links TRBV3-1 (or the pseudogene TRBV3-2) to TRBJ1-1; a possible D gene is TRBD1 (6 bases). The V gene lost 1 base and the J gene lost 3 bases, with 9 bases spanning the gap. The CDR3 is 14 residues long. Germline V gene sequence: CDR1 LGHDT, CDR2 YNNKEL (reference sequence).

This clone was observed a few times. This chain links TRBV3-1 (or the pseudogene TRBV3-2) with TRBJ2-2; the D gene is possibly TRBD2 (5 bases). The CDR3 has 15 amino acids. The germline V gene has CDR1 LGHDT and CDR2 YNNKEL (reference sequence). V lost 1 base and J lost 7, with 13 bases in between. The CDR3, as DNA: TGTGCCAGCAGCCAAGGTTGGGGAGCAAGCGGGGAGCTGTTTTTT. Its protein product is CASSQGWGASGELFF.

V gene TRBV5-6 combines with J gene TRBJ2-7; 7 nucleotides align to TRBD1. There are 12 residues in the CDR3. Germline V CDR1 and CDR2: SGHDT, YYEEEE. V lost 4 bases, J lost 5 bases, and 3 bases stayed unmatched. The CDR3 loop reads CASSLQGDEQYF. CDR3 bases: TGTGCCAGCAGCCTCCAGGGGGACGAGCAGTACTTC.